This T cell receptor beta chain was identified in a study of blood T cell repertoires in COVID-19 (dated by TCRdb to the early 2020s). A note on the overall study: Collaborator samples came from the United States, Italy and Spain and covered acute and convalescent phases of COVID-19. Nearly every sample came with metadata listing a de-identified subject ID, COVID-19 status, age in years and sex. Where available, HLA class I and class II types were obtained from metadata supplied by the sample provider rather than from assay-based typing. The samples were drawn from the first 160 participants of the ongoing ImmuneRACE study and from about 1,200 subjects provided by 6 global collaborators. The prospective study material was composed of cDNA or gDNA derived from T cells, B-cell-depleted T cells, or PBMCs. The repertoires were released in a freely available public database intended as a resource for research on the immune response to SARS-CoV-2. The dataset comprised deeply sampled blood TCRbeta repertoires from subjects exposed to, actively infected with, or recovered from COVID-19.

The investigation overall reported the following: How much clinical and demographic metadata was included differed by source and by participant, and the metadata was provided uncurated.

Points on this clone: The target of this receptor is not known. The input lacks base qualities; no much larger clone sits a single base away.

Deletion took 5 bases off V and 7 bases off J, with a span of 20 bases between the germline ends. The CDR3 covers 15 residues, taking in both the cysteine and the phenylalanine. The only DNA kept is the CDR3, 45 bases in frame from the first base. The germline V gene supplies CDR1 LGHNA and CDR2 YNFKEQ. Whole blood was collected in K2EDTA tubes by collaborating institutions according to the institutions' own protocols. For TCRbeta analysis, collaborators shipped samples in one of three forms: frozen whole blood, isolated PBMCs, or DNA extracted from either of those sample types. TCRbeta CDR3 regions were amplified from genomic DNA by means of the immunoSEQ Assay, a bias-controlled multiplex PCR. In the paper's pipeline: Within the assay, amplification of reference gene primers was used to estimate how many nucleated cells each sample contained. To quantify the absolute abundance of each unique TCRbeta CDR3 rearrangement, sequence reads were collapsed and filtered. For each sample, productive Simpson clonality was calculated as the square root of Simpson's diversity index across productive rearrangements. TCRdb mirrors the immuneACCESS table, restricted to in-frame sequences. Some clones are absent from its copies; in checked studies, under half trace to an unresolved V gene, and the reason for the others is unknown. The DNA was the basis for D and trimming; V, J and clone size are from that table. The sample table holds 150,000 to 200,000 clones, of which 85% to 90% were seen once. The top ten constitute 7% of the sample.

The sample comprised peripheral blood. The chain employs TRBV4-2 and TRBJ2-5; TRBD2 could be the D gene, as 6 bases match. The clonotype was recovered from a woman of 80 years or more in a cohort sampled during active or convalescent COVID-19. In nucleotides, the sequence is TGTGCCAGCAGCGGAGACCCGACTAGTTATAGGACCCAGTACTTC. Its translation is CASSGDPTSYRTQYF.